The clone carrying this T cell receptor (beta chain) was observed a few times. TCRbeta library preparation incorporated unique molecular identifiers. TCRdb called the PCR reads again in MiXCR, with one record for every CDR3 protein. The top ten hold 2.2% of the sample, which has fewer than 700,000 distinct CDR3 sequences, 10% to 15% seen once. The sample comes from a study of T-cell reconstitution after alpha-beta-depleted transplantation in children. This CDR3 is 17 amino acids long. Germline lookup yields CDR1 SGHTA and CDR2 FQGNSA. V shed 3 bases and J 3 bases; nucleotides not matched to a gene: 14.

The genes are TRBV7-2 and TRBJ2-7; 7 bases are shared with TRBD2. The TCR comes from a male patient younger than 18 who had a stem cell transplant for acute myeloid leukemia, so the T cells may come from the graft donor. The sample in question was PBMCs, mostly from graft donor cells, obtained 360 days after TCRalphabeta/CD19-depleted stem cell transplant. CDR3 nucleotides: TGTGCCAGCAGCTTCCTCCTACTAGCGCCTAAAGACTACGAGCAGTACTTC. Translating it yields CASSFLLLAPKDYEQYF.